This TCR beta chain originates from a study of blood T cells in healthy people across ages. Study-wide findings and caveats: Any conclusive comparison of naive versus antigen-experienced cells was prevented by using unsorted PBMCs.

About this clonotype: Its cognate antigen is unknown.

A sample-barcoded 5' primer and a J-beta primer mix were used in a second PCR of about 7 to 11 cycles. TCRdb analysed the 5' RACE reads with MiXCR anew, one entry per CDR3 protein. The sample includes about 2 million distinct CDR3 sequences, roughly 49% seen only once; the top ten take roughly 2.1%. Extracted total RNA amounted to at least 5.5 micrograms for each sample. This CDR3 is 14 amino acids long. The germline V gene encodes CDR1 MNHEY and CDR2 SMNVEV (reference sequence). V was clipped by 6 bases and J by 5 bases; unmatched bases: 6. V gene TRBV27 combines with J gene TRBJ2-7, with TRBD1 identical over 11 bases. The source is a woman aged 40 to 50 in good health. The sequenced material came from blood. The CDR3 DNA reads TGTGCCAGCAGACCGGGACAGGGGGTACACGAGCAGTACTTC. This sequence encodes CASRPGQGVHEQYF.